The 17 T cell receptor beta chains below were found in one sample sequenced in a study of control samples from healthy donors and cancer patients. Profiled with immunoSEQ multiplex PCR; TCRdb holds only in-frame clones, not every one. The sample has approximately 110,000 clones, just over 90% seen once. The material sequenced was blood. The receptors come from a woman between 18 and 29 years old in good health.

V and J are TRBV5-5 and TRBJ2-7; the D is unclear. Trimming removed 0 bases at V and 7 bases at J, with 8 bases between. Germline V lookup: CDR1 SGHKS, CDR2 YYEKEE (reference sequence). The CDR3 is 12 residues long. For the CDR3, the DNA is TGTGCCAGCAGCTTGGGGGTGTCTGAGCAGTACTTC. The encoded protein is CASSLGVSEQYF.

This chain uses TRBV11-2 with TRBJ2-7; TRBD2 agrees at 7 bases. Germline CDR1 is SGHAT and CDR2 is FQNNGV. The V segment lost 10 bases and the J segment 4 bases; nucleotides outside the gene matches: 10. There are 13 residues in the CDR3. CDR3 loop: CAIPGLTGYEQYF. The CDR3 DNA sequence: TGTGCCATACCGGGACTAACGGGATACGAGCAGTACTTC.

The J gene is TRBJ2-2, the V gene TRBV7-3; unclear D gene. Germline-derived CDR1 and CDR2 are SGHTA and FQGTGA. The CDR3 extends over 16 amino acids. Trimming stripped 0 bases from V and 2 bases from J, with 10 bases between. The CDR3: CASSLTPRLNTGELFF. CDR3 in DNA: TGTGCCAGCAGCTTAACTCCAAGACTCAACACCGGGGAGCTGTTTTTT.

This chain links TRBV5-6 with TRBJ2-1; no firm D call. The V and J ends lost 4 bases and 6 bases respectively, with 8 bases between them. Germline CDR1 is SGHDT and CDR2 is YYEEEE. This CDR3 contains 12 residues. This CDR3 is CASSPTANEQFF. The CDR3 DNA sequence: TGTGCCAGCAGCCCTACCGCCAATGAGCAGTTCTTC.

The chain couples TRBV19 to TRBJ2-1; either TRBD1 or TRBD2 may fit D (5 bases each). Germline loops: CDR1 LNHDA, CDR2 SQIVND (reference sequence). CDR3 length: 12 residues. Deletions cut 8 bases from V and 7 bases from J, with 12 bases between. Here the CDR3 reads CASGEGSNEQFF. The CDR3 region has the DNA TGTGCCAGTGGTGAGGGGAGTAATGAGCAGTTCTTC.

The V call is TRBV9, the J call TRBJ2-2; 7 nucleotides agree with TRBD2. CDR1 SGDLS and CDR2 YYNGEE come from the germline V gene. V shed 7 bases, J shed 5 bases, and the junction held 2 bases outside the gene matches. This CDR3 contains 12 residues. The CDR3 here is CASLGGTGELFF. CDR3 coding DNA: TGTGCCAGCTTGGGAGGGACCGGGGAGCTGTTTTTT.

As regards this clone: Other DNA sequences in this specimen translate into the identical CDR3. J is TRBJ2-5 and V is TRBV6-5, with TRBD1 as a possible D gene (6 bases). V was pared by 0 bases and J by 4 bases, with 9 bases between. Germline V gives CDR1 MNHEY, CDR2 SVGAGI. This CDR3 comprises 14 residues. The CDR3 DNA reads TGTGCCAGCAGTTACTCGGAACAGGGAGAGACCCAGTACTTC. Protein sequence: CASSYSEQGETQYF.

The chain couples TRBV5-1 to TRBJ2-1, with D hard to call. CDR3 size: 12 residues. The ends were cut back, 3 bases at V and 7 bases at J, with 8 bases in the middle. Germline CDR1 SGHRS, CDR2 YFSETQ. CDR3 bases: TGCGCCAGCAGCTATAAAGCTAATGAGCAGTTCTTC. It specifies CASSYKANEQFF.

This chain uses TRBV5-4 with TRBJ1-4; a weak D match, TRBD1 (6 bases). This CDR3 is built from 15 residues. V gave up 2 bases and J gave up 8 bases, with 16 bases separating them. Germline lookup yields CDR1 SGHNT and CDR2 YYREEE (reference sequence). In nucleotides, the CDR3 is TGTGCCAGCAGCTTCTGGGGGGCGGAAGAAGAAAAACTGTTTTTT. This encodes CASSFWGAEEEKLFF. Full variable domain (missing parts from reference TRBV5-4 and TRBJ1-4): ETGVTQSPTHLIKTRGQQVTLRCSSQSGHNTVSWYQQALGQGPQFIFQYYREEENGRGNFPPRFSGLQFPNYSSELNVNALELDDSALYLCASSFWGAEEEKLFFGSGTQLSVL.

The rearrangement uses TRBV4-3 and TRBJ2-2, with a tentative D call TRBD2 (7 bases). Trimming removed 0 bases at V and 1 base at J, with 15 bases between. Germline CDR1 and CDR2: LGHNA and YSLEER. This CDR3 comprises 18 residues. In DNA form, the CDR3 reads TGCGCCAGCAGCCAAGATGCGGGGGCTAGACGGAACACCGGGGAGCTGTTTTTT. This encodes CASSQDAGARRNTGELFF.

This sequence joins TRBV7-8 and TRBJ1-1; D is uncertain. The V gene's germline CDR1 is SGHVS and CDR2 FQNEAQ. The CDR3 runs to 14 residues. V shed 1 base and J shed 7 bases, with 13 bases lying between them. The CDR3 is CASSLDRAAGEAFF. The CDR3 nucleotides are TGTGCCAGCAGCTTAGACCGGGCAGCGGGTGAAGCTTTCTTT.

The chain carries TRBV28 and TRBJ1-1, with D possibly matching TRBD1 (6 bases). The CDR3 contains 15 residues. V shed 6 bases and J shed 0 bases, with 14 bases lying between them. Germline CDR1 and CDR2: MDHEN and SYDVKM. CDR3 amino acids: CASSPAGGVNTEAFF. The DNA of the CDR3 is TGTGCCAGCAGCCCCGCGGGGGGCGTGAACACTGAAGCTTTCTTT.

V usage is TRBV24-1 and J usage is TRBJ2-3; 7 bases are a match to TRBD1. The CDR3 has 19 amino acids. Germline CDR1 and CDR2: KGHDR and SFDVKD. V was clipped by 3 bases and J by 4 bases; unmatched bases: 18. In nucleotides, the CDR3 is TGTGCCACCAGTGATCCGAGGCCTCGACAGGGTCCTCCACCAGATACGCAGTATTTT. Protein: CATSDPRPRQGPPPDTQYF.

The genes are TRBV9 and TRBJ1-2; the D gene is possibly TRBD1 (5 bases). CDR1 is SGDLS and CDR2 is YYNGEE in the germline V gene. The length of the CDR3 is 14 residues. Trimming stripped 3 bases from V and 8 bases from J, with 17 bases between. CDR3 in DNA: TGTGCCAGCAGCGGGGGCCCCCCTTCGGGCGGCTACACCTTC. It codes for CASSGGPPSGGYTF.

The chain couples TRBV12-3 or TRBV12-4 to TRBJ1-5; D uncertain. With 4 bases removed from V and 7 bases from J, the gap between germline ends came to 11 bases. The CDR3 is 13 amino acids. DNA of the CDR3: TGTGCCAGCAGTTCCCTCAACCCCCAGCCCCAGCATTTT. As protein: CASSSLNPQPQHF.

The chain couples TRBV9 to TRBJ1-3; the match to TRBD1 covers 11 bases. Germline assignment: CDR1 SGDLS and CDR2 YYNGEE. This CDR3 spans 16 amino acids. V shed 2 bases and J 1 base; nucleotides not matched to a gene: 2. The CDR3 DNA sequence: TGTGCCAGCAGCGTCGGACAGGGGGCTTCTGGAAACACCATATATTTT. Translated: CASSVGQGASGNTIYF.

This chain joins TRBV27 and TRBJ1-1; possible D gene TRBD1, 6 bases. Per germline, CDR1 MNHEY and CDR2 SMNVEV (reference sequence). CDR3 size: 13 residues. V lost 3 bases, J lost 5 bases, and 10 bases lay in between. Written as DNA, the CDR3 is TGTGCCAGCAGTTTTGCCCAGGGGACTGAAGCTTTCTTT. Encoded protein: CASSFAQGTEAFF.